Described below is a single T cell receptor (beta chain) sequence and its context. Its antigen remains undetermined. Base qualities were left out, and no much larger clone turns up one base away. The immunoSEQ Assay, a bias-controlled multiplex PCR, was used to amplify TCRbeta CDR3 regions from genomic DNA. The published analysis was carried out like this. Nucleated cell counts per sample were estimated from amplification of reference gene primers within the assay. Sequence reads were collapsed and filtered to measure the absolute abundance of every unique TCRbeta CDR3 rearrangement. For each sample, productive Simpson clonality was calculated as the square root of Simpson's diversity index over productive rearrangements. TCRdb carries this immuneACCESS record with in-frame sequences only. Its versions omit some clonotypes, under half of them owing to an unresolved V gene in the studies checked, with the rest unexplained. V and J calls and clone size are those listed in that table; D and trimming were worked out from the DNA. The sample records about 160,000 clones, roughly nine tenths of which are singletons. The ten biggest clones cover under 5% of the sample.

V is cut back by 4 bases and J by 6 bases, with 9 bases in the junction unmatched. CDR1 MDHEN and CDR2 SYDVKM were looked up in the germline V gene. The cysteine opens and the phenylalanine closes a CDR3 of 15 amino acids. Kept here is only the CDR3 DNA, which spans 45 bases and is read in frame from base 1. The sample comes from a study of blood T cell repertoires in COVID-19 (dated by TCRdb to the early 2020s). Background for the entire study: Collaborator samples came from the United States, Italy and Spain and covered acute and convalescent phases of COVID-19. The material from the prospective study consisted of cDNA or gDNA derived from T cells, B-cell-depleted T cells, or PBMCs. Subjects who had been exposed to COVID-19, were actively infected with it, or had recovered from it provided the deeply sampled blood TCRbeta repertoires that made up the dataset. The repertoires were released in a freely available public database meant as a resource for research on the immune response to SARS-CoV-2. Samples came from the ongoing ImmuneRACE study (first 160 participants) plus 1,254 subjects from 6 global collaborators. Nearly every sample came with metadata listing a de-identified subject ID, COVID-19 status, age in years and sex. Where HLA class I and class II types were available, the types were taken from metadata supplied by the sample provider, not from assay-based typing. What the study reported, not specific to this receptor: The amount of clinical and demographic metadata varied by source and participant and was provided uncurated.

The collaborating institutions used their own protocols to collect whole blood in K2EDTA tubes. Collaborator samples were shipped for TCRbeta analysis as frozen whole blood, isolated PBMCs, or DNA extracted from either sample type. Sequencing used peripheral blood. The chain uses TRBV28 and TRBJ2-5; 9 bases in between match TRBD1. This clonotype was sampled from a woman in her 70s with acute or convalescent COVID-19. The CDR3 is CASSSQTGGHKTQYF. The DNA is as follows: TGTGCCAGCAGTTCACAAACAGGGGGCCATAAGACCCAGTACTTC.